Included here is one TCR beta chain sequence, with context. Indicated time point: persistent/refractory GD, antithyroid drugs over 5 years with positive TRAb. Isolated PBMC RNA provided the starting material for the TCR library. Library construction for TCR beta used iRepertoire HTBI primers and Arm-PCR of CDR3 regions. TCRdb itself ran the multiplex PCR reads through MiXCR, one entry per CDR3 protein. Of 250,000 to 300,000 distinct CDR3 sequences listed, around 23% were seen once; the top ten hold approximately 53%. This sample was included in a study of regulatory T cells in long-lasting Graves disease. Trimming pared 6 bases from V and 3 bases from J, leaving 23 bases between. CDR1 and CDR2 (germline): DFQATT, SNEGSKA (reference sequence). The CDR3 sequence is 16 residues long.

V usage is TRBV20-1 and J usage is TRBJ2-5, with D possibly matching TRBD2 (5 bases). The receptor was derived from a female donor with Graves disease. This specimen consisted of peripheral blood mononuclear cells (PBMCs), obtained when the disease was refractory, from a patient treated with antithyroid drugs. Written as DNA, the CDR3 is TGCAGTGCCCAATCTCTAGCAATTTTTCTGGAAGAGACCCAGTACTTC. Translation: CSAQSLAIFLEETQYF.